Listed below are T cell receptor beta chains from one sample, sequenced in a study of blood T cell repertoires in COVID-19. Data came from immunoSEQ multiplex PCR; TCRdb stores just in-frame clones and leaves some out. The sample has 200,000 to 250,000 clones; less than 90% are singletons. The specimen was peripheral blood. These receptor sequences come from a woman over 75 with active or convalescent COVID-19. Each CDR3 is given without its conserved first and last residue.

v_call,cdr3_aa
TRBV7-8,ASSPDRGLKDNSPLH
TRBV11-1,ASSSTGLAGDEQY
TRBV2,ASSAAVQAF
TRBV28,ASSHQGSEQF
TRBV5-5,ASSLAGRFVTGNQPQH
TRBV20-1,SASIGRGGGYT
TRBV5-1,ASSSYTGTGVLTDTQY
TRBV2,ASILNREVF
TRBV29-1,SAKRGTGSREQF
TRBV6-5,ASSYGKTRGETQY
TRBV9,ASSVGGVAGVETQY